This T cell receptor (beta chain) stems from a study of T cell responses to AZD1222 COVID-19 vaccine. Second-dose schedules of about 4 or about 12 weeks were combined. Germline V gives CDR1 SGHAT, CDR2 FQNNGV. The CDR3 totals 12 residues. Remarks on this clone: The junction departs from germline at one end; a sequencing error may be responsible.

Profiled with immunoSEQ multiplex PCR; TCRdb holds only in-frame clones, not every one. This sample has over 85,000 clones, with more than 90% found just once. The chain has TRBV11-2 and TRBJ2-5; D gene unclear. The clonotype originates from an adult who received the AZD1222 COVID-19 vaccine. Sequenced here: peripheral blood, sampled 28 days after the second AZD1222 dose. The CDR3 reads CASALVREAQYF. CDR3 in DNA: TGTGCCAGCGCGCTGGTAAGAGAGGCCCAGTACTTC.